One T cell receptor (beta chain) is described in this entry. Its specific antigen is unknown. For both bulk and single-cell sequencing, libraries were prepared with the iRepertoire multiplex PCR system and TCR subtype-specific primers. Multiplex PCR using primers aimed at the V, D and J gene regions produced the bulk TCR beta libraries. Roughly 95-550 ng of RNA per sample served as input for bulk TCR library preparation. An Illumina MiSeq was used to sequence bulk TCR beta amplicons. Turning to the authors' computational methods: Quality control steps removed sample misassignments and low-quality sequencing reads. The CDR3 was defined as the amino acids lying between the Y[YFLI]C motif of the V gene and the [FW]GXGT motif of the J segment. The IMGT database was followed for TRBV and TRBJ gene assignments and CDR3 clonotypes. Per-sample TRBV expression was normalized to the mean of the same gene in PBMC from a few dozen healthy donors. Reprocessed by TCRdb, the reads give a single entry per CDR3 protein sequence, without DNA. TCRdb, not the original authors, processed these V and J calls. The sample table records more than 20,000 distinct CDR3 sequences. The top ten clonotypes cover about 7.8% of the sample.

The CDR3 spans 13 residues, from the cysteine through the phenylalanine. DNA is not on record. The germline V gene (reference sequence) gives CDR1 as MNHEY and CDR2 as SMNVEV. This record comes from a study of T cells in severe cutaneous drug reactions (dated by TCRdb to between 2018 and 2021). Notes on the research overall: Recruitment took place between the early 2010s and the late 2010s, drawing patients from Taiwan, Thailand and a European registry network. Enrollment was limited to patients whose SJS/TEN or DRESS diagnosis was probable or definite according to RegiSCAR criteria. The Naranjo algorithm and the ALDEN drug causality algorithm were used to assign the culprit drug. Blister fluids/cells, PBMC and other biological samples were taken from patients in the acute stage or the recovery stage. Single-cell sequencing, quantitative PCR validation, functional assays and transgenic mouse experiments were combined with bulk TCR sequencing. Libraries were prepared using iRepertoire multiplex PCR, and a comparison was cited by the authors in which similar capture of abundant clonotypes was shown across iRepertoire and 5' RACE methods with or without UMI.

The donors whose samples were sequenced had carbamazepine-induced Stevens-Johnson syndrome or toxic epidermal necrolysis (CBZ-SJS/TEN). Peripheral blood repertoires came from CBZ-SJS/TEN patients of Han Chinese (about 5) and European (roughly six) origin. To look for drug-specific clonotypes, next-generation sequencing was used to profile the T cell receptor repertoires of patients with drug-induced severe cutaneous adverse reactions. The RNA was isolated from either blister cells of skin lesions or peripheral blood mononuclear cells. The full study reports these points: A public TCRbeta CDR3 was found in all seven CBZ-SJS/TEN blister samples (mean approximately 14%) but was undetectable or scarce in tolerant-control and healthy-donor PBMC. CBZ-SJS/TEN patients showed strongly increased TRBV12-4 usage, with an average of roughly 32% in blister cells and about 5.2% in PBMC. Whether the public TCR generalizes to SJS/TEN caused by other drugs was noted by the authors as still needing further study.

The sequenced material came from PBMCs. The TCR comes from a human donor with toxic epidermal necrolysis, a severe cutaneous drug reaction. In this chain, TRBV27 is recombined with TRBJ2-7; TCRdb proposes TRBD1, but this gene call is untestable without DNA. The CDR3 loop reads CASSPGTGAKQYF.